These 10 T cell receptor beta chains were all obtained from the same sample, sequenced in a study of shared clonotypes between healthy human individuals. Some clones are missing from TCRdb's copy, which holds only in-frame ones; the method was immunoSEQ multiplex PCR. The repertoire holds roughly 510,000 clones, with roughly 79% as singletons. Material: PBMCs. These receptor sequences come from a woman between 40 and 50 years old in good health. Some clones in this sample may be carry-over from other donors' samples.

The gene calls are TRBV10-1 and TRBJ2-3; 8 nucleotides match TRBD2. Germline V gene lookup returns CDR1 WNHNN and CDR2 SYGVQD (reference sequence). V gave up 3 bases and J gave up 4 bases; unmatched junction bases: 6. The CDR3 is 15 amino acids. The CDR3 region has the DNA TGCGCCAGCAGTGAACTAGCGGAAGCTGCAGATACGCAGTATTTT. Protein: CASSELAEAADTQYF.

The CDR3 DNA sequence: TGCGCCAGCAGCCCCGGAGGGGAGAGGGGGTACTTC. It is translated as CASSPGGERGYF. The V and J genes are TRBV5-1 and TRBJ2-7, with D tentatively TRBD2 (6 bases). With 4 bases removed from V and 12 bases from J, the gap between germline ends came to 17 bases. CDR1 and CDR2 from the germline V gene are SGHRS and YFSETQ. The CDR3 length is 12 residues.

This clone was recorded only once. The chain carries TRBV5-1 and TRBJ2-3, with TRBD2 matching 8 bases. This CDR3 spans 16 amino acids. The V gene's germline CDR1 is SGHRS and CDR2 YFSETQ. J lost 0 bases, V lost 0 bases, and 3 bases had no gene match. The CDR3 nucleotides are TGCGCCAGCAGCTTGGACGGGAGGGCCAGCACAGATACGCAGTATTTT. Translated, it gives CASSLDGRASTDTQYF. The variable domain in full, completed from reference TRBV5-1 and TRBJ2-3, reads KAGVTQTPRYLIKTRGQQVTLSCSPISGHRSVSWYQQTPGQGLQFLFEYFSETQRNKGNFPGRFSGRQFSNSRSEMNVSTLELGDSALYLCASSLDGRASTDTQYFGPGTRLTVL.

This clone was detected once. The rearrangement joins TRBV28 to TRBJ2-3, with D maybe TRBD2 (6 bases). Per the germline V gene, CDR1 is MDHEN and CDR2 is SYDVKM. V was clipped by 3 bases and J by 0 bases, with 7 bases between them. There are 14 residues in the CDR3. CDR3 in DNA: TGTGCCAGCAGTTTCAGCGGGAGCACAGATACGCAGTATTTT. Residues: CASSFSGSTDTQYF.

The rearrangement uses TRBV12-5 and TRBJ2-1; no firm D call. This CDR3 is built from 14 residues. Between the trimmed V and J ends, which lost 3 bases and 6 bases, there was a span of 12 bases. Looked up from germline, CDR1 is LGHNT and CDR2 is FRNRAP. CDR3 coding DNA: TGTGCTAGTGGTTTCCCTCGACGCGTCAATGAGCAGTTCTTC. Protein: CASGFPRRVNEQFF.

This clone was detected a few times. The chain links TRBV19 to TRBJ2-1; TRBD2 might be the D (6 bases). V shed 4 bases and J shed 4 bases, with 8 bases lying between them. The CDR3 extends over 13 amino acids. Looked up from germline, CDR1 is LNHDA and CDR2 is SQIVND (reference sequence). The chain's CDR3 is CASSSGEYNEQFF. DNA of the CDR3: TGTGCCAGTAGTAGCGGGGAATACAATGAGCAGTTCTTC.

Only a few counts were recorded for this clone. The J gene is TRBJ2-5, the V gene TRBV29-1; TRBD1 agrees at 8 bases. CDR3 size: 12 residues. Looked up from germline, CDR1 is SQVTM and CDR2 is ANQGSEA. V gave up 4 bases and J gave up 2 bases; unmatched junction bases: 0. The CDR3 loop reads CSVGQGQETQYF. The DNA for the CDR3 is TGCAGCGTTGGACAGGGGCAAGAGACCCAGTACTTC.

This clone was recorded at least ten times. V and J are TRBV5-6 and TRBJ1-5; D gene ambiguous. CDR1 is SGHDT, CDR2 YYEEEE, per germline. Trimming stripped 0 bases from V and 3 bases from J, with 4 bases between. This CDR3 has 13 residues. The CDR3 nucleotides are TGTGCCAGCAGCTTGGGTACCAATCAGCCCCAGCATTTT. It is translated as CASSLGTNQPQHF.

The rearrangement uses TRBV7-9 and TRBJ2-1, with D uncertain. The CDR3 is made up of 12 amino acids. Looked up from germline, CDR1 is SEHNR and CDR2 is FQNEAQ (reference sequence). V gave up 1 base and J gave up 3 bases, with 1 base separating them. The CDR3 reads CASSLGYNEQFF. CDR3 sequence (DNA): TGTGCCAGCAGCTTAGGCTACAATGAGCAGTTCTTC.

V and J are TRBV6-4 and TRBJ1-2; weak D call: TRBD1 (6 bases). Trimming took off 10 bases at V and 0 bases at J, with 21 bases between the two ends. This CDR3 is 16 amino acids long. From germline, CDR1 is MRHNA and CDR2 SNTAGT. DNA for the CDR3: TGTGCCAAGACCGACAATTTGACAGGAGCTAACTATGGCTACACCTTC. Protein: CAKTDNLTGANYGYTF.